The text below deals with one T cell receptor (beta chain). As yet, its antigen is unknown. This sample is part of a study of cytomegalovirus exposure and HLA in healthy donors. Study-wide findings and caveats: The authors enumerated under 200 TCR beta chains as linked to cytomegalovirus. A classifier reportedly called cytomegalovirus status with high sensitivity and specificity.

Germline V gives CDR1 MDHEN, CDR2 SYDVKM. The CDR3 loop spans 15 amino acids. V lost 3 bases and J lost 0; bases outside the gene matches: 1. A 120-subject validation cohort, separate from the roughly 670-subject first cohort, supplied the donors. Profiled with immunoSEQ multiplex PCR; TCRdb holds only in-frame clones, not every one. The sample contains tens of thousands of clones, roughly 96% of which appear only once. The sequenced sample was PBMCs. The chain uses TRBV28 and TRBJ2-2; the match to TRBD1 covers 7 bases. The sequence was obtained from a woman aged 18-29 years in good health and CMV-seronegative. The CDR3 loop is CASSLGTANTGELFF. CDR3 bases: TGTGCCAGCAGTTTGGGGACAGCGAACACCGGGGAGCTGTTTTTT. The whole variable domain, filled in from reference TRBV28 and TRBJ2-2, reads DVKVTQSSRYLVKRTGEKVFLECVQDMDHENMFWYRQDPGLGLRLIYFSYDVKMKEKGDIPEGYSVSREKKERFSLILESASTNQTSMYLCASSLGTANTGELFFGEGSRLTVL.